This T cell receptor beta chain was found in a study of OX40 agonist ivuxolimab in advanced cancers. The table came from immunoSEQ multiplex PCR; TCRdb's copy has only in-frame clones and leaves some out. This table holds about 42,000 clones, 85% to 90% found once. V was clipped by 1 base and J by 6 bases, with 7 bases between them. The CDR3 is 13 residues long. The V gene's germline CDR1 is SGHTA and CDR2 FQGNSA. To note about this clone: Its antigen is unknown.

Whole-study findings and limits: Averaging showed that CD8+ T cells had more expanded clones than CD4+ did. In the 0.1 to 3.0 mg/kg range, CD4+ and CD8+ blood T cells had expanded clonally by week 6.

The chain combines TRBV7-2 with TRBJ1-5; D unresolved. The receptor comes from an adult with an advanced solid tumor such as melanoma, head and neck, liver or kidney cancer. Material: CD4+ or CD8+ T cells sorted from blood, obtained in a trial of the OX40 agonist ivuxolimab. In DNA form, the CDR3 reads TGTGCCAGCAGCTTAGGAGGGCGTCAGCCCCAGCATTTT. Its translation is CASSLGGRQPQHF. The full variable domain, completed using reference TRBV7-2 and TRBJ1-5, is GAGVSQSPSNKVTEKGKDVELRCDPISGHTALYWYRQSLGQGLEFLIYFQGNSAPDKSGLPSDRFSAERTGGSVSTLTIQRTQQEDSAVYLCASSLGGRQPQHFGDGTRLSIL.